This TCR beta chain originates from a study of blood T cells in healthy people across ages (dated by TCRdb to 2013 to 2016). Background for the entire study: In model experiments, roughly one uniquely barcoded TCR beta cDNA molecule per two T cells was captured by template switching. To track age-related changes in TCR beta repertoire diversity, the study relied on deep sequencing normalized with unique cDNA molecular identifiers. The donors were divided into four age groups: young (average around 17 years), middle-aged (about 40), aged (about 60) and long-lived (roughly 82). To avoid experimental bias, donors of different ages were spread randomly across the sequencing lanes. Two additional independent replicas of 1 million unique cDNA reads from the same blood draw were analyzed for two donors (one aged 18 to 30 and one aged 80 or older). Findings and caveats that apply to the study as a whole: Because donor CMV infection status was unknown, age-related changes in expanded clonotypes were potentially confounded. Since profiling was done on bulk unsorted PBMCs, naive and antigen-experienced compartments could not be conclusively compared. Observed TCR beta diversity per million T cells fell roughly linearly with age, and a significant reduction was already apparent by age around 44. The percentage of naive T cells measured by flow cytometry correlated strongly with observed TCR beta diversity. Compared with the aged group, the long-lived group had more naive CD4+ T cells, fewer expanded clones and increased TCR diversity, suggesting age selection. Estimates of total diversity based on one million sequenced T cells were regarded as lower bounds and as underestimates.

Taken from cysteine to phenylalanine, the CDR3 has 12 residues. CDR3 DNA is the only sequence kept; it has 36 bases, read in frame from the first base. The CDR1 and CDR2 encoded by the germline V gene (reference sequence) are MNHNY and SVGAGI. The V and J ends are trimmed by 0 bases and 11 bases, leaving 10 bases between them. Concerning this clonotype: Its recognized antigen is unknown. Base quality data are lacking; no much larger clone is found one base away.

The donors were 40 or so Caucasian individuals from Russia, aged 6 to 90 years, who were systemically healthy. Approximately 9 milliliters of peripheral blood were collected from each donor into EDTA-treated Vacutainer tubes. Ficoll-Paque density-gradient centrifugation was used to isolate PBMCs, with at least 6 million obtained per sample. Total RNA was extracted from PBMCs with Trizol reagent, with at least 6 micrograms obtained per sample. Naive CD45RAhigh/CD27high T cell percentages were measured by flow cytometry on a PBMC aliquot from every donor. The method behind the library was 5' RACE. Instrument used: Illumina HiSeq 2500. A second PCR of roughly 7 to 11 cycles was performed with a sample-barcoded 5' primer and a J-beta primer mix. A unique molecular identifier was introduced onto each TCR beta cDNA molecule by a template-switch 5' adaptor carrying 12 random nucleotides. Each sample yielded at least 2.5 million CDR3-containing paired-end reads. First-strand cDNA synthesis was performed from all RNA using the Mint cDNA synthesis kit, with priming by a TRBC-specific oligonucleotide. Following uracil-DNA glycosylase treatment, a first 18-cycle PCR with universal primers M1SS and BC2_uni_R was performed on all cDNA. On the study's bioinformatics: For normalization, 1 million high-quality reads, each with a distinct molecular identifier, were randomly selected from each sample. Instead of being binned into consensus sequences, reads with shared molecular identifiers were discarded. MiTCR, set to a Q25 quality threshold and the strictest error-elimination algorithm, was used for CDR3 identification, clonotype clustering and error correction. Lower-bound total TCR beta diversity was estimated with a nonparametric unseen species model using Euler transformation. In-frame beta chains were kept once TCRdb had trimmed the public reads at Q25 with fastp and called clones with MiXCR. Entries that share a CDR3 protein sequence are merged under the most common genes and DNA. The V and J calls and clone size are TCRdb's, not the authors'. Here the sample has about 970,000 distinct CDR3 sequences; roughly half occur a single time. Around 21% of the sample is taken by the ten largest.

Rearrangement joined TRBV6-6 to TRBJ1-1; tentative D gene TRBD1, with 6 bases matching. Sequencing used blood. The source is a woman in her sixties or seventies in good health. The DNA sequence follows: TGTGCCAGCAGTTACTCAGGAGGGGGGGCTTTCTTT. This yields the protein CASSYSGGGAFF.